Shown below are 22 T cell receptor beta chains from a single sample sequenced in a study of control samples from healthy donors and cancer patients. Profiled with immunoSEQ multiplex PCR; TCRdb holds only in-frame clones, not every one. The table lists 75,000 to 90,000 clones, approximately 89% of them singletons. The material sequenced was blood. These receptors all come from a man aged 50-60 years in good health.

V gene TRBV29-1 combines with J gene TRBJ1-3; D is ambiguous. V lost 1 base to trimming and J lost 0 bases, with 16 bases between them. There are 17 residues in the CDR3. Germline CDR1 SQVTM, CDR2 ANQGSEA. This CDR3 reads CSVEVAQEGRSGNTIYF. CDR3 sequence (DNA): TGCAGCGTTGAAGTAGCCCAAGAAGGCCGCTCTGGAAACACCATATATTTT.

This chain connects TRBV6-1 to TRBJ2-7; D gene uncertain. This CDR3 is 14 amino acids long. Germline CDR1 reads MNHNS; CDR2 reads SASEGT. With 0 bases removed from V and 2 bases from J, the gap between germline ends came to 8 bases. The CDR3 sequence: CASSEADGTYEQYF. The CDR3, as DNA: TGTGCCAGCAGTGAAGCAGACGGCACCTACGAGCAGTACTTC.

The chain links TRBV19 to TRBJ2-4; possible D gene TRBD1, 5 bases. The V gene's germline CDR1 is LNHDA and CDR2 SQIVND (reference sequence). The CDR3 extends over 16 amino acids. Trimming cost V 7 bases and J 3 bases, with 19 bases left between them. CDR3 protein: CASTPPGFSGKNIQYF. CDR3 in DNA: TGTGCCAGTACCCCACCAGGGTTTTCGGGCAAAAACATTCAGTACTTC.

The chain recombines TRBV7-9 with TRBJ2-3, with D uncertain. V was shortened by 1 base and J by 4 bases, with 15 bases between the two germline ends. CDR3 length equals 16 residues. Germline values: CDR1 SEHNR, CDR2 FQNEAQ (reference sequence). Written as DNA, the CDR3 is TGTGCCAGCAGCTTAGGGGCGGTTCATGGGGCAGATACGCAGTATTTT. Translating it yields CASSLGAVHGADTQYF.

This clone was observed a single time. The genes are TRBV24-1 and TRBJ2-1; D may be TRBD1 or TRBD2 (6 bases each). Germline V gene data show CDR1 as KGHDR and CDR2 as SFDVKD. V was cut by 5 bases and J by 8 bases, with 12 bases left in between. The length of the CDR3 is 13 residues. The CDR3: CATSALGGYEQFF. CDR3 bases: TGTGCCACCAGTGCCCTCGGGGGCTATGAGCAGTTCTTC.

This chain joins TRBV5-1 and TRBJ2-1; 7 nucleotides align to TRBD1. Germline CDR1 SGHRS, CDR2 YFSETQ. The CDR3 covers 16 residues. V lost 0 bases and J lost 4; bases outside the gene matches: 7. This CDR3 reads CASSLAQTGWYNEQFF. In DNA form, the CDR3 reads TGCGCCAGCAGCTTGGCCCAGACAGGGTGGTACAATGAGCAGTTCTTC.

This clone came up a few times. The chain uses TRBV6-5 and TRBJ2-3, with TRBD1 matching 9 bases. The CDR3 length is 15 residues. From germline, CDR1 is MNHEY and CDR2 SVGAGI. Trimming took 8 bases from V and 5 from J; bases not matched to a gene: 11. CDR3 amino acids: CASGGGQGVGDTQYF. The CDR3 DNA sequence: TGTGCCAGCGGGGGGGGACAGGGAGTCGGAGATACGCAGTATTTT.

The J gene is TRBJ2-7, the V gene TRBV30, with 12 bases that match TRBD1. The CDR3 runs 14 residues. Germline CDR1 is GTSNPN and CDR2 is SVGIG (reference sequence). With V trimmed by 5 bases and J by 7 bases, 9 bases remained unmatched. The CDR3 nucleotides read TGTGCCTGGGGGACAGGGGGCCCTTGGGGGGAGCAGTACTTC. Translated, it gives CAWGTGGPWGEQYF.

Only one count was recorded for this clone. The CDR3 loop reads CATSATSRQLQPQHF. DNA of the CDR3: TGTGCCACCAGCGCCACCTCTCGACAGTTACAGCCCCAGCATTTT. The rearrangement links TRBV15 to TRBJ1-5; a weak D match, TRBD1 (5 bases). This CDR3 contains 15 residues. Trimming cost V 5 bases and J 7 bases, with 18 bases left between them. CDR1 and CDR2 (germline): LNHNV, YYDKDF (reference sequence).

The chain combines TRBV5-5 with TRBJ2-1, with 9 bases fitting TRBD1. This CDR3 spans 15 amino acids. The V gene end was trimmed by 4 bases and the J gene end by 3 bases; junction bases not matched to a gene: 5. CDR1 is SGHKS and CDR2 is YYEKEE in the germline V gene (reference sequence). The chain's CDR3 is CASSVGQGLYNEQFF. The CDR3 coding sequence is TGTGCCAGCAGCGTCGGACAGGGGCTCTACAATGAGCAGTTCTTC.

V gene TRBV30 combines with J gene TRBJ1-3, with a possible D match to TRBD1 (6 bases). There are 14 residues in the CDR3. CDR1 is GTSNPN, CDR2 SVGIG, per germline (reference sequence). V was trimmed by 8 bases and J by 4 bases, leaving 18 bases between them. The CDR3 nucleotides read TGTGCCGGGACAAGGGTGGCGACGGGAAACACCATATATTTT. This translates into CAGTRVATGNTIYF.

This clone was recorded once. V and J are TRBV7-9 and TRBJ1-6; D ambiguous. The CDR3 totals 17 residues. V shed 4 bases and J shed 9 bases, with 22 bases lying between them. CDR1 and CDR2 (germline): SEHNR, FQNEAQ (reference sequence). This CDR3 reads CASSSRRGIAVSSPLHF. CDR3 nucleotides: TGTGCCAGCAGCTCCCGTCGGGGTATTGCGGTTTCTTCACCCCTCCACTTT.

The rearrangement joins TRBV30 to TRBJ2-2; possible D gene TRBD2, 5 bases. This CDR3 has 15 residues. Germline V gene sequence: CDR1 GTSNPN, CDR2 SVGIG (reference sequence). Trimming removed 0 bases from V and 5 bases from J, with 13 bases in between. CDR3 bases: TGTGCCTGGAGTGTAGGTGTAGGGAGAACCGGGGAGCTGTTTTTT. Amino acid sequence: CAWSVGVGRTGELFF.

This sequence joins TRBV5-1 and TRBJ1-4; maybe TRBD1 (5 bases). The CDR3 is made up of 15 amino acids. CDR1 and CDR2 from the germline V gene are SGHRS and YFSETQ. Trimming pared 6 bases from V and 4 bases from J, leaving 16 bases between. The CDR3 sequence: CASTRSDSHNEKLFF. For the CDR3, the DNA is TGCGCCAGCACCCGATCCGACAGTCATAATGAAAAACTGTTTTTT.

In the case of this clone: The junction and the germline gene differ at one end; a read error may be behind it. This chain joins TRBV10-3 and TRBJ1-1; D ambiguous. This CDR3 spans 11 amino acids. CDR1 and CDR2 from the germline V gene are ENHRY and SYGVKD. CDR3 region: CAINEGWSAFF. The CDR3 DNA reads as TGTGCCATCAATGAGGGCTGGTCGGCTTTCTTT.

A word on this clone: Distinct nucleotide sequences in the sample also encode this CDR3. The chain joins TRBV19 to TRBJ1-6; D is possibly TRBD1 (5 bases). This CDR3 is built from 16 residues. V lost 5 bases and J lost 4, with 15 bases in between. Germline V gene lookup returns CDR1 LNHDA and CDR2 SQIVND (reference sequence). Here the CDR3 DNA reads TGTGCCAGTAGTGGGGGGGACGGGGGTTATAATTCACCCCTCCACTTT. Encoded protein: CASSGGDGGYNSPLHF.

V usage is TRBV9 and J usage is TRBJ2-7, with 10 bases matching TRBD1. This CDR3 comprises 16 residues. Germline loops: CDR1 SGDLS, CDR2 YYNGEE. After removal of 4 bases from V and 7 bases from J, the junction contained 14 bases not matched to a gene. DNA of the CDR3: TGTGCCAGCAGCCACCCAGGGGGGACAGGGGTGGAGGAGCAGTACTTC. This encodes CASSHPGGTGVEEQYF.

This chain links TRBV6-1 with TRBJ1-5, with 7 positions matching TRBD1. CDR1 is MNHNS and CDR2 is SASEGT in the germline V gene. There are 15 residues in the CDR3. The junction had 8 bases not matched to a gene; V was cut back by 2 bases and J by 7 bases. DNA of the CDR3: TGTGCCAGCAGTGAAATGGGACAGAGAGAACAGCCCCAGCATTTT. Translated, it gives CASSEMGQREQPQHF.

The chain recombines TRBV7-2 with TRBJ1-4; no clear D gene. This CDR3 spans 14 amino acids. Germline CDR1 and CDR2: SGHTA and FQGNSA. V lost 1 base, J lost 4 bases, and 7 bases lay in between. For the CDR3, the DNA is TGTGCCAGCAGCTTAGGGCGGAATAATGAAAAACTGTTTTTT. Encoded protein: CASSLGRNNEKLFF. Based on the CDR3 plus reference TRBV7-2 and TRBJ1-4, the full variable domain is GAGVSQSPSNKVTEKGKDVELRCDPISGHTALYWYRQSLGQGLEFLIYFQGNSAPDKSGLPSDRFSAERTGGSVSTLTIQRTQQEDSAVYLCASSLGRNNEKLFFGSGTQLSVL.

The chain is built from TRBV6-1 and TRBJ1-4; possible D gene TRBD1, 5 bases. Looked up from germline, CDR1 is MNHNS and CDR2 is SASEGT. This CDR3 has 16 amino acids. The V end was cut by 1 base, the J end by 4 bases, with 13 bases between. CDR3 amino acids: CASSEGGRWGNEKLFF. The CDR3 DNA sequence: TGTGCCAGCAGTGAAGGGGGACGGTGGGGTAATGAAAAACTGTTTTTT.

J is TRBJ2-5 and V is TRBV5-1; D gene unclear. Trimming left V 8 bases short and J 5 bases short, with 7 bases between. CDR1 SGHRS and CDR2 YFSETQ come from the germline V gene. The length of the CDR3 is 10 residues. The CDR3 loop is CARSGETQYF. The CDR3 coding sequence is TGCGCCAGGAGTGGGGAGACCCAGTACTTC.

The chain is built from TRBV18 and TRBJ2-1; TRBD1 matches 8 bases. The CDR3 spans 12 residues. Germline V gives CDR1 KGHSH, CDR2 LQKENI. The trim removed 0 bases at V and 15 bases at J, leaving 4 bases unmatched. CDR3 sequence (DNA): TGTGCCAGCTCACCACCCGGACAGGGTTGGTTCTTC. Translated, it gives CASSPPGQGWFF.